This T cell receptor (beta chain) emerged from a study of T-cell reconstitution after alpha-beta-depleted transplantation in children. Per the germline V gene, CDR1 is DFQATT and CDR2 is SNEGSKA (reference sequence). The CDR3 sequence is 16 residues long. V lost 0 bases to trimming and J lost 2 bases, with 14 bases between them. TCRbeta library construction was performed incorporating unique molecular identifiers. TCRdb used MiXCR to reprocess the PCR reads, holding one entry per CDR3 protein. The sample carries approximately 390,000 distinct CDR3 sequences, approximately 11% recorded once. Only a few counts were recorded for this clonotype.

The sequencing used PBMCs from the stem cell graft donor, collected from the stem cell graft. V usage is TRBV20-1 and J usage is TRBJ1-3; tentatively, D is TRBD1 (5 bases). The sequence came from a human donor who donated a stem cell graft to a child with acute myeloid leukemia. This CDR3 is CSARDIEGMTGNTIYF. DNA of the CDR3: TGCAGTGCTAGAGATATTGAGGGGATGACTGGAAACACCATATATTTT.